Listed below are T cell receptor beta chains from one sample, sequenced in a study of human T cells and chemical hapten exposure. TCRdb used MiXCR to reprocess the RACE reads, holding one entry per CDR3 protein. This sample yields tens of thousands of distinct CDR3 sequences, of which about 10% are seen a single time; around 2.3% belongs to the top ten. Sequenced here: whole blood, sampled in connection with sensitization to the hapten diphenylcyclopropenone (DPC). The receptor set was obtained from a man aged 40-49 years with alopecia areata. Some clones in this sample may be carry-over from other donors' samples. Each CDR3 is given with its conserved first and last residue. D genes are given only for firm matches. A clone size is listed for some rows: how often the clone was seen (once, few, many), or a class if it is expanded.

abundance: NA; v_gene: TRBV6-5; d_gene: TRBD2; j_gene: TRBJ2-5; CDR3aa: CASSTPGLADQETQYF; CDR3nt: TGTGCCAGCAGTACCCCCGGACTAGCGGACCAAGAGACCCAGTACTTC
abundance: many; v_gene: TRBV7-8; d_gene: NA; j_gene: TRBJ2-1; CDR3aa: CASSLIGNEQFF; CDR3nt: TGTGCCAGCAGCTTAATCGGCAATGAGCAGTTCTTC
abundance: NA; v_gene: TRBV20-1; d_gene: TRBD2; j_gene: TRBJ2-3; CDR3aa: CSAARGLAGSDTQYF; CDR3nt: TGCAGTGCCGCCCGGGGACTAGCGGGATCAGATACGCAGTATTTT
abundance: many; v_gene: TRBV12-3/TRBV12-4; d_gene: NA; j_gene: TRBJ1-3; CDR3aa: CASSLQGNTIYF; CDR3nt: TGTGCCAGCAGTTTACAGGGAAACACCATATATTTT
abundance: NA; v_gene: TRBV27; d_gene: NA; j_gene: TRBJ2-6; CDR3aa: CASSSLISGANVLTF; CDR3nt: TGTGCCAGCAGTTCCCTCATCTCTGGGGCCAACGTCCTGACTTTC
abundance: many; v_gene: TRBV5-6; d_gene: TRBD1; j_gene: TRBJ1-1; CDR3aa: CASSLRTGRLGAEAFF; CDR3nt: TGTGCCAGCAGCTTGAGGACAGGGCGACTGGGGGCTGAAGCTTTCTTT
abundance: NA; v_gene: TRBV7-2; d_gene: NA; j_gene: TRBJ2-5; CDR3aa: CASSPGGNQETQYF; CDR3nt: TGTGCCAGCAGCCCAGGGGGGAACCAAGAGACCCAGTACTTC
abundance: few; v_gene: TRBV6-6; d_gene: NA; j_gene: TRBJ2-6; CDR3aa: CASSDPLRDPSANVLTF; CDR3nt: TGTGCCAGCAGTGACCCCCTCCGGGACCCTTCGGCCAACGTCCTGACTTTC
abundance: many; v_gene: TRBV29-1; d_gene: NA; j_gene: TRBJ2-5; CDR3aa: CSVTPLDETQYF; CDR3nt: TGCAGCGTTACTCCACTGGACGAGACCCAGTACTTC
abundance: NA; v_gene: TRBV5-1; d_gene: NA; j_gene: TRBJ2-7; CDR3aa: CASSFSLDQYEQYF; CDR3nt: TGCGCCAGCAGCTTTTCACTAGATCAGTACGAGCAGTACTTC
abundance: NA; v_gene: TRBV5-1; d_gene: TRBD2; j_gene: TRBJ2-5; CDR3aa: CASSSTGTSVETQYF; CDR3nt: TGCGCCAGCAGCTCTACCGGGACTAGCGTGGAGACCCAGTACTTC
abundance: many; v_gene: TRBV4-2; d_gene: NA; j_gene: TRBJ2-3; CDR3aa: CASSRLQGDTDTQYF; CDR3nt: TGTGCCAGCAGCCGATTACAGGGTGACACAGATACGCAGTATTTT
abundance: few; v_gene: TRBV5-4; d_gene: NA; j_gene: TRBJ2-2; CDR3aa: CASSPPAGRATGELFF; CDR3nt: TGTGCCAGCAGCCCCCCGGCGGGCCGGGCCACCGGGGAGCTGTTTTTT
abundance: NA; v_gene: TRBV30; d_gene: NA; j_gene: TRBJ2-2; CDR3aa: CAWSVQGELFF; CDR3nt: TGTGCCTGGAGTGTACAAGGGGAGCTGTTTTTT
abundance: many; v_gene: TRBV20-1; d_gene: TRBD1; j_gene: TRBJ1-1; CDR3aa: CSTIRQGRDMNTEAFF; CDR3nt: TGCAGTACTATCAGACAGGGGAGGGACATGAACACTGAAGCTTTCTTT
abundance: few; v_gene: TRBV15; d_gene: NA; j_gene: TRBJ2-1; CDR3aa: CATSRDPLNLDGQFF; CDR3nt: TGTGCCACCAGCAGAGATCCCCTTAATTTGGATGGACAGTTCTTC
abundance: NA; v_gene: TRBV20-1; d_gene: TRBD1; j_gene: TRBJ1-6; CDR3aa: CSAGRWDRASPLHF; CDR3nt: TGCAGTGCTGGGCGGTGGGACAGGGCCTCACCCCTCCACTTT
abundance: few; v_gene: TRBV7-2; d_gene: NA; j_gene: TRBJ1-3; CDR3aa: CASSLGTTLGNTIYF; CDR3nt: TGTGCCAGCAGCTTAGGGACGACCTTAGGAAACACCATATATTTT
abundance: few; v_gene: TRBV7-9; d_gene: TRBD2; j_gene: TRBJ2-3; CDR3aa: CASSFPSGSADTQYF; CDR3nt: TGTGCCAGCAGCTTCCCCAGCGGGAGTGCAGATACGCAGTATTTT
abundance: NA; v_gene: TRBV6-2/TRBV6-3; d_gene: TRBD1; j_gene: TRBJ2-3; CDR3aa: CASSSKTLDRVRTDTQYF; CDR3nt: TGTGCCAGCAGTTCCAAAACCCTTGACAGGGTTCGTACAGATACGCAGTATTTT
abundance: few; v_gene: TRBV7-2; d_gene: NA; j_gene: TRBJ1-6; CDR3aa: CASSLTERSPLHF; CDR3nt: TGTGCCAGCAGCTTAACTGAAAGGTCACCCCTCCACTTT
abundance: NA; v_gene: TRBV6-1; d_gene: TRBD1; j_gene: TRBJ1-4; CDR3aa: CAGGQGMPNEKLFF; CDR3nt: TGTGCCGGGGGACAGGGTATGCCTAATGAAAAACTGTTTTTT